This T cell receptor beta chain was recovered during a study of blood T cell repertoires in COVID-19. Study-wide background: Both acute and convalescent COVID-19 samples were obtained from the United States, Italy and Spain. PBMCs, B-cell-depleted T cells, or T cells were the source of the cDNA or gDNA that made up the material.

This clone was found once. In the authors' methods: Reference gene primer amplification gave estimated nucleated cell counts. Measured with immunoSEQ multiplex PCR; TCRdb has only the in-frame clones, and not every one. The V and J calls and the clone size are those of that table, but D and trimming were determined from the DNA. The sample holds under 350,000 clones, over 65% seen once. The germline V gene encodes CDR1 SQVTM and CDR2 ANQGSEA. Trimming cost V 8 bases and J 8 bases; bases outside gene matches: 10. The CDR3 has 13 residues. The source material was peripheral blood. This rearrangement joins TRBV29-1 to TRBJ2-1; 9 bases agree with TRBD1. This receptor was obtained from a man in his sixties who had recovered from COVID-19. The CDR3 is CSTPGQGVDEQFF. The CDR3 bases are TGCAGCACCCCGGGACAGGGTGTAGATGAGCAGTTCTTC.